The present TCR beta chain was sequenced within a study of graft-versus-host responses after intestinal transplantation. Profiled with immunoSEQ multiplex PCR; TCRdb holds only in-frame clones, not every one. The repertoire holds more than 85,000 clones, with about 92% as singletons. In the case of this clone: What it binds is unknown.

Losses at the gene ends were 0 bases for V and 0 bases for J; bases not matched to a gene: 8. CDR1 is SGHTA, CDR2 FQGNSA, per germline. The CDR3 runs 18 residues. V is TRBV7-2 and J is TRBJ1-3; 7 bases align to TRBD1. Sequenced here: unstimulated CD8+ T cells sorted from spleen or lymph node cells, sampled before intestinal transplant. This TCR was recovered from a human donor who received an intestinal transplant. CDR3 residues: CASSLAVTAGGSGNTIYF. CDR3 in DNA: TGTGCCAGCAGCTTAGCGGTTACGGCAGGGGGCTCTGGAAACACCATATATTTT.